Listed below are T cell receptor beta chains from one sample, sequenced in a study of cytomegalovirus exposure and HLA in healthy donors. Profiling relied on immunoSEQ multiplex PCR, and the TCRdb table lists in-frame clones only, not all of them. The sample lists 70,000 to 90,000 clones, roughly 77% occurring once. Sequencing input: PBMCs. These receptors originate from a man between 60 and 70 years old in good health and CMV-seronegative. The CDR3 runs from the conserved cysteine through the conserved F or W. D genes are given only for firm matches. Not every row has a clone size; where given, it reads once, few, many or a size class.

abundance	v_gene	j_gene	d_gene	CDR3nt	CDR3aa
NA	TRBV18	TRBJ2-7	NA	TGTGCCAGCTCACCACCGGCCCCTAGCTACGAGCAGTACTTC	CASSPPAPSYEQYF
NA	TRBV14	TRBJ1-2	NA	TGTGCCAGCAGCCAAGAAGGGGACAATTATGGCTACACCTTC	CASSQEGDNYGYTF
NA	TRBV11-3	TRBJ2-3	TRBD2	TGTGCCAGCAGCTTACAGGGGACGGTGCTAGCGGGGGGAACAGATACGCAGTATTTT	CASSLQGTVLAGGTDTQYF
NA	TRBV30	TRBJ1-2	NA	TGTGCCTGGAGTACAGGGAAACGGGGCTACACCTTC	CAWSTGKRGYTF
NA	TRBV5-4	TRBJ2-5	NA	TGTGCCAGCAGCTTGTCCCCCCGGGAGCAGTACTTC	CASSLSPREQYF
NA	TRBV6-5	TRBJ2-2	NA	TGTGCCAGCAGCCCCCCCAGCGGGGAGCTGTTTTTT	CASSPPSGELFF
NA	TRBV19	TRBJ2-3	NA	TGTGCCAGTAGTTATGAGGGCAGGGGTGCAGATACGCAGTATTTT	CASSYEGRGADTQYF
NA	TRBV7-3	TRBJ2-7	TRBD1	TGTGCCAGCAGCTCCAATCGGGACAGAGAAATCTACGAGCAGTACTTC	CASSSNRDREIYEQYF
once	TRBV29-1	TRBJ1-3	NA	TGCAGCGTTGGGCTAGCTGGAAACACCATATATTTT	CSVGLAGNTIYF
few	TRBV2	TRBJ2-7	NA	TGTGCCAGCACCGAGACTGACTCCTACGAGCAGTACTTC	CASTETDSYEQYF
NA	TRBV7-9	TRBJ1-4	TRBD1	TGTTCCAGCAGCTTAGGGTTGACAGACAGGGGGAATGAAAAACTGTTTTTT	CSSSLGLTDRGNEKLFF
NA	TRBV29-1	TRBJ2-6	NA	TGCAGCGTTTCAGGAGCGGGCAACTCTGGGGCCAACGTCCTGACTTTC	CSVSGAGNSGANVLTF
NA	TRBV28	TRBJ1-6	TRBD1	TGTGCCAGCAGCCTCTCCCCGGGACAGGGGAGTGACTATAATTCACCCCTCCACTTT	CASSLSPGQGSDYNSPLHF
NA	TRBV15	TRBJ2-7	NA	TGTGCCACCAGCGAGCGCCTACGGGTAGCCCCCTACGAGCAGTACTTC	CATSERLRVAPYEQYF
NA	TRBV13	TRBJ1-6	TRBD1	TGTGCCAGCAACCTAGACAGGGGGCTCACTAATTCACCCCTCCACTTT	CASNLDRGLTNSPLHF
NA	TRBV9	TRBJ2-2	TRBD1	TGTGCCAGCAGCCCCCCCGGGACAGGGATTTGGCACACCGGGGAGCTGTTTTTT	CASSPPGTGIWHTGELFF
once	TRBV5-8	TRBJ1-3	NA	TGTGCCAGCAGCTCGACGGGGAGGAGGTCCGGAAACACCATATATTTT	CASSSTGRRSGNTIYF
NA	TRBV19	TRBJ2-5	TRBD2	TGTGCCAGTAGTATCCGCGGGGGGGCCCAAGAGACCCAGTACTTC	CASSIRGGAQETQYF
NA	TRBV6-5	TRBJ1-1	TRBD1	TGTGCCAGCAGTTTCAGGGGGGCAGACACTGAAGCTTTCTTT	CASSFRGADTEAFF
few	TRBV9	TRBJ2-7	NA	TGTGCCAGCAGCGCAGACAGAACCGAGCAGTACTTC	CASSADRTEQYF
NA	TRBV2	TRBJ2-5	TRBD2	TGTGCCAGCAGTGACCCCCCGGGGGGCGGGGGGCCGAGTGAGACCCAGTACTTC	CASSDPPGGGGPSETQYF
many	TRBV15	TRBJ2-7	TRBD1	TGTGCCACCAGCCCCCGGGACAGGGCACCCGAGCAGTACTTC	CATSPRDRAPEQYF
NA	TRBV30	TRBJ2-5	TRBD1	TGTGCCTGGGGATTAGGGACAGGGGCTGTGGAGACCCAGTACTTC	CAWGLGTGAVETQYF
few	TRBV6-1	TRBJ1-2	NA	TGTGCCAGCAGTGACTTAGTATTTCAGGACAAGACTAACTATGGCTACACCTTC	CASSDLVFQDKTNYGYTF
few	TRBV14	TRBJ2-3	TRBD2	TGTGCCAGCAGCCGCTGGACTAGCGGGGTTGGAGATACGCAGTATTTT	CASSRWTSGVGDTQYF
NA	TRBV9	TRBJ2-7	NA	TGTGCCAGCAGCGCCGAATTAGGGGCCTACTACGAGCAGTACTTC	CASSAELGAYYEQYF